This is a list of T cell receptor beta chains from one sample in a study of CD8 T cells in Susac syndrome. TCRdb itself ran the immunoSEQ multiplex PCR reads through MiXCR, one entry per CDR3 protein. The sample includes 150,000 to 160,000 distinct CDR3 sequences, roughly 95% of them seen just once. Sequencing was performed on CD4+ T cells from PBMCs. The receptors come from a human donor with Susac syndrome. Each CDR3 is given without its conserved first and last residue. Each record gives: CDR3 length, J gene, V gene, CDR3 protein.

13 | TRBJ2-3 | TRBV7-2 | ASSSSPGGTDTQY
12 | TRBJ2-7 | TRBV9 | ASSVGQTTYEQY
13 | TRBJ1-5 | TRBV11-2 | ASSPGDRVNQPQH
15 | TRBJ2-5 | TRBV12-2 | ASRPARGAQLVETQY
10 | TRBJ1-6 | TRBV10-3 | AIRGQDAPLH
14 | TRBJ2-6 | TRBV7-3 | ASSPRGGSGANVLT
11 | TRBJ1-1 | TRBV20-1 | SASDAGSIEAF
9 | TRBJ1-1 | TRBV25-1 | ASRGLTEAF
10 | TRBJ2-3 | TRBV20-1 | SAWTPPDTQY
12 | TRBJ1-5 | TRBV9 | ASSPDSNNQPQH
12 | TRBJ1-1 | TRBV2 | ASTVGGLNTEAF
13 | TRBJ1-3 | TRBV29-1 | SAQGGPLSGNTIY
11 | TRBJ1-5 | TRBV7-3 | ASSLDRGQPQH
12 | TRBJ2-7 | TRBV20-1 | SAMDRFPSYEQY
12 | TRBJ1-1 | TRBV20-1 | SASRGARNTEAF
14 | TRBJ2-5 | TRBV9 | ASSVGWGGQGGTQY
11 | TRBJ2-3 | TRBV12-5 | ASGLVLADTQY
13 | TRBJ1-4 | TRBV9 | ASSPRQVSDEKLF
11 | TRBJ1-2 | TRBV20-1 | SARDLWSAGYT
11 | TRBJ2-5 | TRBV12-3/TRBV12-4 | ASSPTGKETQY
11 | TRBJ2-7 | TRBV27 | ASSLFPGGEQY
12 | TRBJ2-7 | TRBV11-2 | ASSPGGPASEQY
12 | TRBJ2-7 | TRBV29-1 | SASGDARTYEQY
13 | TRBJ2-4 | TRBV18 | ASSSGTGTTNIQY
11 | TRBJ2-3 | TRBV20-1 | SAAGTRTDTQY
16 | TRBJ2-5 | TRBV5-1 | ASSFGGLAGAKGETQY
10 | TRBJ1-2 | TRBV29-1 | SVRSWQDGYT
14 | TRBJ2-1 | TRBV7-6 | ASSSNRGGPSNEQF
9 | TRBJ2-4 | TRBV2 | ASREKNIQY
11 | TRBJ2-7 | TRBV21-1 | ASKPGLAEEQY
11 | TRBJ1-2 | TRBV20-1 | SARQGENYGYT